This entry lists 6 T cell receptor beta chains sequenced from one sample in a study of Graves' ophthalmopathy and Graves' hyperthyroidism. TCR beta CDR3 amplification used RNA transcripts. Following a first-round RT-PCR that used HTBI primers, a second-round multiplex PCR was carried out. TCRdb used MiXCR to reprocess the multiplex PCR reads, holding one entry per CDR3 protein. Altogether a few hundred thousand distinct CDR3 sequences are present, 35% to 40% being singletons, with the ten largest covering over 3.5%. The sequencing sample was made of peripheral blood or thyroid tissue (not recorded which). The source of these receptors is an adult man with Graves' hyperthyroidism.

The rearrangement joins TRBV2 to TRBJ1-2, with D perhaps TRBD1 (5 bases). V was shortened by 5 bases and J by 4 bases, with 14 bases between the two germline ends. This CDR3 spans 14 amino acids. The germline CDR1 and CDR2 sequences are SNHLY and FYNNEI. The CDR3 DNA reads as TGTGCCAGCAGTCGTTTAGCGGGGGGCTATGGCTACACCTTC. As protein: CASSRLAGGYGYTF.

The table lists this clonotype with a few counts. This chain uses TRBV27 with TRBJ1-1, with a possible D match to TRBD1 (6 bases). Trimming pared 5 bases from V and 1 base from J, leaving 14 bases between. Germline-derived CDR1 and CDR2 are MNHEY and SMNVEV (reference sequence). This CDR3 has 15 residues. CDR3 amino acids: CASSGGGGKNTEAFF. The CDR3 coding sequence is TGTGCCAGCAGTGGTGGAGGGGGGAAGAACACTGAAGCTTTCTTT.

As for this clonotype: A much larger clone is a single base away; this may be a read error. V gene TRBV6-5 combines with J gene TRBJ2-7, with 8 bases that match TRBD1. The DNA end is more similar to TRBJ2-1, so the J call may be wrong. The germline gives CDR1 MNHEY, CDR2 SVGAGI. The CDR3 length is 13 residues. CDR3 region: CASRMDRDHEQFF. The CDR3, as DNA: TGTGCCAGCCGGATGGACAGGGACCACGAGCAGTTCTTC.

Ten or more counts support this clonotype. The chain joins TRBV6-6 to TRBJ2-5; D is undetermined. The V and J ends lost 2 bases and 2 bases respectively, with 3 bases between them. The CDR3 sequence is 12 residues long. The germline CDR1 and CDR2 sequences are MNHNY and SVGAGI (reference sequence). The CDR3 sequence is CASSYEQETQYF. For the CDR3, the DNA is TGTGCCAGCAGTTACGAGCAAGAGACCCAGTACTTC.

This clonotype was picked up many times. V is TRBV12-3 or TRBV12-4 and J is TRBJ2-7; D is uncertain. V was clipped by 4 bases and J by 0 bases, with 7 bases between them. CDR3 length: 13 amino acids. The CDR3 nucleotides read TGTGCCAGCAGTTCGGGTCACTCCTACGAGCAGTACTTC. Translating gives CASSSGHSYEQYF.

This clonotype has at least ten counts. The chain has TRBV5-8 and TRBJ1-1, with D perhaps matching TRBD1 (5 bases). Trimming took 0 bases from V and 1 from J, leaving 10 bases between them. The germline V gene encodes CDR1 SGHTS and CDR2 YDEGEE. The CDR3 is 15 amino acids. CDR3 protein: CASSLVGGKNTEAFF. DNA of the CDR3: TGTGCCAGCAGCTTGGTCGGGGGGAAGAACACTGAAGCTTTCTTT. Supplemented by reference TRBV5-8 and TRBJ1-1, the full variable domain reads EAGVTQSPTHLIKTRGQQATLRCSPISGHTSVYWYQQALGLGLQFLLWYDEGEERNRGNFPPRFSGRQFPNYSSELNVNALELEDSALYLCASSLVGGKNTEAFFGQGTRLTVV.